The 12 T cell receptor beta chains given below trace back to one sample, sequenced in a study of shared T cell receptors in the human thymus. Here immunoSEQ multiplex PCR was the method, and the copy in TCRdb shows in-frame clones only, minus some. The repertoire consists of just under 550,000 clones, with more than 75% occurring once and the leading ten covering more than 0.01%. A further study also used this sample, focusing on human thymus T cells.

The specimen was thymocytes. Source of these receptors: a boy under three years old with a congenital heart defect.

The chain couples TRBV27 to TRBJ2-7; 9 bases fit TRBD2. With V trimmed by 5 bases and J by 7 bases, 6 bases remained unmatched. Germline-derived CDR1 and CDR2 are MNHEY and SMNVEV (reference sequence). The CDR3 totals 13 residues. The CDR3 sequence is CASSQTAGGEQYF. CDR3 coding DNA: TGTGCCAGCAGTCAGACTGCGGGGGGGGAGCAGTACTTC.

The chain links TRBV5-4 to TRBJ2-4; 8 bases are a match to TRBD1. CDR1 and CDR2 from the germline V gene are SGHNT and YYREEE (reference sequence). With 0 bases clipped from V and 5 bases from J, the junction kept 4 bases outside the gene matches. The CDR3 contains 15 residues. This chain's CDR3 is CASSLDRTGQNIQYF. The CDR3 DNA reads TGTGCCAGCAGCTTGGATAGGACAGGGCAAAACATTCAGTACTTC.

The gene calls are TRBV28 and TRBJ2-2, with D possibly TRBD2 on 5 matching bases. CDR1 MDHEN and CDR2 SYDVKM come from the germline V gene. The CDR3 contains 14 residues. V was cut by 2 bases and J by 4 bases, with 8 bases left in between. CDR3 amino acids: CASSLSGRTGELFF. CDR3 sequence (DNA): TGTGCCAGCAGTTTAAGCGGTCGCACCGGGGAGCTGTTTTTT. The variable domain in full, completed from reference TRBV28 and TRBJ2-2, reads DVKVTQSSRYLVKRTGEKVFLECVQDMDHENMFWYRQDPGLGLRLIYFSYDVKMKEKGDIPEGYSVSREKKERFSLILESASTNQTSMYLCASSLSGRTGELFFGEGSRLTVL.

V is TRBV2 and J is TRBJ1-3; D gene unclear. Trimming took 7 bases from V and 0 from J, leaving 7 bases between them. CDR1 and CDR2 (germline): SNHLY, FYNNEI. The CDR3 sequence is 13 residues long. CDR3 amino acids: CASNASSGNTIYF. The CDR3 bases are TGTGCCAGCAACGCTAGCTCTGGAAACACCATATATTTT.

The chain has TRBV27 and TRBJ1-5; D is ambiguous. The CDR3 is 12 residues long. Trimming took off 9 bases at V and 4 bases at J, with 10 bases between the two ends. Germline V gene data show CDR1 as MNHEY and CDR2 as SMNVEV (reference sequence). CDR3 in DNA: TGTGCCAGTAGCGGGGTTAATCAGCCCCAGCATTTT. It is translated as CASSGVNQPQHF.

The chain joins TRBV10-1 to TRBJ2-3, with 14 nucleotides matching TRBD2. The germline CDR1 and CDR2 sequences are WNHNN and SYGVQD (reference sequence). Trimming at V came to 2 bases and at J to 10 bases, leaving 23 bases not matched to a gene. The CDR3 consists of 21 residues. CDR3 protein: CASSETPGTSGSPSRGEAQYF. The DNA of the CDR3 is TGCGCCAGCAGTGAGACACCCGGGACTAGCGGGAGTCCCTCTCGGGGCGAGGCGCAGTATTTT.

This chain uses TRBV29-1 with TRBJ2-3, with 8 bases aligning to TRBD2. V lost 3 bases to trimming and J lost 0 bases; unmatched junction nucleotides: 11. This CDR3 spans 17 amino acids. Germline V gene data show CDR1 as SQVTM and CDR2 as ANQGSEA. CDR3 coding DNA: TGCAGCGTTGATATCAAGCGGGAGCGCCCCAGCACAGATACGCAGTATTTT. It specifies CSVDIKRERPSTDTQYF.

This chain links TRBV7-2 with TRBJ2-2; D is unclear. V was trimmed by 4 bases and J by 0 bases, leaving 12 bases between them. Germline-derived CDR1 and CDR2 are SGHTA and FQGNSA. CDR3 length: 16 amino acids. CDR3 sequence: CASSSTRSPNTGELFF. CDR3 sequence (DNA): TGTGCCAGCAGCTCGACGCGGTCGCCGAACACCGGGGAGCTGTTTTTT.

The chain joins TRBV19 to TRBJ2-5; a possible D gene is TRBD2 (6 bases). The CDR3 is 14 residues long. The germline V gene encodes CDR1 LNHDA and CDR2 SQIVND (reference sequence). V was shortened by 1 base and J by 1 base, with 7 bases between the two germline ends. CDR3 sequence (DNA): TGTGCCAGTAGTATAGCAGCGGGCCAAGAGACCCAGTACTTC. It yields the protein CASSIAAGQETQYF.

The chain carries TRBV7-2 and TRBJ1-1, with D unclear. This CDR3 comprises 15 residues. The V gene's germline CDR1 is SGHTA and CDR2 FQGNSA. V dropped 4 bases and J dropped 1 base, with 13 bases sitting between them. The DNA for the CDR3 is TGTGCCAGCAGCTCACCGGTAGCTTCGAACACTGAAGCTTTCTTT. The encoded protein is CASSSPVASNTEAFF.

V and J are TRBV6-4 and TRBJ2-3; no clear D gene. Trimming took off 0 bases at V and 0 bases at J, with 10 bases between the two ends. The germline V gene has CDR1 MRHNA and CDR2 SNTAGT. CDR3 size: 16 residues. CDR3 amino acids: CASSDSIPASTDTQYF. In DNA form, the CDR3 reads TGTGCCAGCAGTGACTCGATCCCAGCGAGCACAGATACGCAGTATTTT.

This chain uses TRBV6-1 with TRBJ1-3, with D tentatively TRBD1 (6 bases). The CDR3 contains 15 residues. Trimming stripped 5 bases from V and 0 bases from J, with 11 bases between. Germline V gene sequence: CDR1 MNHNS, CDR2 SASEGT. The CDR3 sequence: CASSLGTLSGNTIYF. In DNA form, the CDR3 reads TGTGCCAGCAGTCTAGGGACACTCTCTGGAAACACCATATATTTT.